This T cell receptor (beta chain) was sequenced for a study of siplizumab effects on memory and regulatory T cells. General study points: No functional test confirmed suppression by proliferating siplizumab-culture Tregs.

Here immunoSEQ multiplex PCR was the method, and the copy in TCRdb shows in-frame clones only, minus some. The table lists 75,000 to 100,000 clones, roughly 94% of them singletons. V was pared by 2 bases and J by 5 bases, with 8 bases between. Germline V gene data show CDR1 as MNHEY and CDR2 as SVGAGI. The CDR3 is made up of 13 amino acids. About this clone: What it recognizes is unknown.

The specimen sequenced was non-Treg CD4+ T cells sorted from blood. The TCR comes from a human donor in good health. The rearrangement uses TRBV6-5 and TRBJ2-3; D is possibly TRBD2 (6 bases). CDR3 in DNA: TGTGCCAGCAGTTACAGAGCGGGAGATACGCAGTATTTT. Translation: CASSYRAGDTQYF.